Reported below is one T cell receptor (beta chain). The source of the sample is a study of blood T cell repertoires in COVID-19. Overall study: The United States, Italy and Spain provided the acute and convalescent COVID-19 samples. Nucleic acid was either cDNA or gDNA, and it came from T cells, B-cell-depleted T cells, or PBMCs.

Original methodology: Reference gene primer amplification gave nucleated cell count estimates. Only in-frame clones appear in the TCRdb table, and some are missing; sequencing was by immunoSEQ multiplex PCR. The D gene and trimming were derived from the DNA, and the V and J assignments and clone size from that table. This sample has 190,000 or so clones, with around 80% found just once. The CDR3 has 19 residues. Looked up from germline, CDR1 is MRHNA and CDR2 is SNTAGT. Trimming at V came to 8 bases and at J to 7 bases, leaving 16 bases not matched to a gene. The V gene is TRBV6-4, the J gene TRBJ2-2; 16 bases are shared with TRBD2. This sequence was found in a man aged 45 to 65 who had recovered from COVID-19. Sequencing input: peripheral blood. CDR3 in amino acids: CASCVGGLAGGGNIGELFF. DNA for the CDR3: TGTGCCAGCTGTGTCGGGGGACTAGCGGGAGGGGGTAATATCGGGGAGCTGTTTTTT.